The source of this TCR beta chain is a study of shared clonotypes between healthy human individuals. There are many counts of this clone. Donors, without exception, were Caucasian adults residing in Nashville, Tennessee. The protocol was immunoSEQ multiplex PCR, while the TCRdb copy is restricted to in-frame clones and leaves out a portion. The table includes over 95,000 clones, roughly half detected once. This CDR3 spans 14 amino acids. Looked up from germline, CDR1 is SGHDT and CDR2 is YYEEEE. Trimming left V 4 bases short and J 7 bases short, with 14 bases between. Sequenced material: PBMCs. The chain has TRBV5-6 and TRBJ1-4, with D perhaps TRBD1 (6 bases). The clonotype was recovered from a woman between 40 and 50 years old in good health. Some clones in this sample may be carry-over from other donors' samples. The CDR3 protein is CASSQQGLGEKLFF. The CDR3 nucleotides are TGTGCCAGCAGCCAACAGGGTTTGGGTGAAAAACTGTTTTTT.